This T cell receptor beta chain comes out of a study of cytomegalovirus exposure and HLA in healthy donors. As for the study in general: For the roughly 370 genotyped donors, 81% fell within the Caucasian-associated ancestry cluster.

Researchers ran the PCR with 60 Vbeta and 13 Jbeta primers. TCRdb's copy holds only in-frame clones and misses some; the assay was immunoSEQ multiplex PCR. The table has around 190,000 clones, about 83% seen once; the top ten hold 2.9%. The clonotype originates from a female donor in good health and CMV-seronegative. Sequencing used PBMCs.

The CDR3 DNA sequence: TGTGCTAGTGGTTTGGACGTAAACAGGGGAATCCCCTACGAGCAGTACTTC. It translates to CASGLDVNRGIPYEQYF. The chain links TRBV12-5 to TRBJ2-7, with 7 positions matching TRBD1. The CDR3 loop spans 17 amino acids. Germline values: CDR1 LGHNT, CDR2 FRNRAP. V lost 1 base, J lost 2 bases, and 11 bases stayed unmatched.